A single sample gave rise to the 3 T cell receptor beta chains below, sequenced in a study of blood T cell repertoires in COVID-19. Assay: immunoSEQ multiplex PCR; the TCRdb copy retains only in-frame clones and omits some. The table has tens of thousands of clones, approximately 90% seen once. Sequencing was performed on peripheral blood. Receptors were obtained from a woman in her sixties or seventies with COVID-19, enrolled during active disease.

The chain combines TRBV24-1 with TRBJ2-2; 7 bases are a match to TRBD2. The CDR3 length is 18 residues. Per the germline V gene, CDR1 is KGHDR and CDR2 is SFDVKD. Losses at the gene ends were 3 bases for V and 0 bases for J; bases not matched to a gene: 9. CDR3 residues: CATSDQKAGTTNTGELFF. DNA for the CDR3: TGTGCCACCAGTGATCAGAAAGCGGGAACGACGAACACCGGGGAGCTGTTTTTT.

This sequence joins TRBV24-1 and TRBJ2-2; D is perhaps TRBD2 (5 bases). Germline CDR1 is KGHDR and CDR2 is SFDVKD. The V gene lost 9 bases and the J gene lost 1 base, with 11 bases spanning the gap. The CDR3 loop spans 14 amino acids. Here the CDR3 DNA reads TGTGCCACCGGACTCGGTGTGAACACCGGGGAGCTGTTTTTT. It encodes CATGLGVNTGELFF.

CDR3 coding DNA: TGTGCCAGCTCAGGGGCCCTAGGTCGTCCCTACGAGCAGTACTTC. Translating it yields CASSGALGRPYEQYF. The V call is TRBV28, the J call TRBJ2-7; perhaps TRBD1 as D (6 bases). The V gene lost 8 bases and the J gene lost 2 bases, with 19 bases spanning the gap. Germline CDR1 and CDR2: MDHEN and SYDVKM. The CDR3 spans 15 residues. Complete variable domain (other parts from reference TRBV28 and TRBJ2-7): DVKVTQSSRYLVKRTGEKVFLECVQDMDHENMFWYRQDPGLGLRLIYFSYDVKMKEKGDIPEGYSVSREKKERFSLILESASTNQTSMYLCASSGALGRPYEQYFGPGTRLTVT.